This T cell receptor beta chain was observed in a study of blood T cell repertoires in COVID-19. The overall study: The cDNA or gDNA used as material had been derived from T cells, B-cell-depleted T cells, or PBMCs.

This clone has just a few counts. Sequencing used immunoSEQ multiplex PCR; TCRdb keeps in-frame clones, though not all of them. The sample includes more than 80,000 clones, almost 85% of them seen just once. The germline V gene has CDR1 SGHRS and CDR2 YFSETQ. Trimming took off 3 bases at V and 3 bases at J, with 9 bases between the two ends. The CDR3 has 13 amino acids. The sample was peripheral blood. The TCR was taken from a man aged 50 to 60 with active or convalescent COVID-19. The rearrangement links TRBV5-1 to TRBJ1-2, with unresolved D. The CDR3 is CASSSDGDYGYTF. The CDR3 coding sequence is TGCGCCAGCAGCTCGGACGGGGACTATGGCTACACCTTC.